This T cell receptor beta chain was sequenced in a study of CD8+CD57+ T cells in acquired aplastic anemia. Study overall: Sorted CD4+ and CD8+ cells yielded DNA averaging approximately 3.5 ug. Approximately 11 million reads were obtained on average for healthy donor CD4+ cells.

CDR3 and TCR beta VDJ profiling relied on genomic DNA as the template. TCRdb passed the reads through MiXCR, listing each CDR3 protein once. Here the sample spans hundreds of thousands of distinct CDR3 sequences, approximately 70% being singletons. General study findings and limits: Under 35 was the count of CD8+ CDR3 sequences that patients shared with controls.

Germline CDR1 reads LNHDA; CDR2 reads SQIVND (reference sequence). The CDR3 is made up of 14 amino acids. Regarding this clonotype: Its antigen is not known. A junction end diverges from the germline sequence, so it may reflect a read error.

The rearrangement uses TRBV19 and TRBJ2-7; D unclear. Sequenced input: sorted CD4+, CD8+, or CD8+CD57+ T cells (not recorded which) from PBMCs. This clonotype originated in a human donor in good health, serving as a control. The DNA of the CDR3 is TGTGCCAGTAGTATCCGACATGCCAACAACGAGCAGTACTTT. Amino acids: CASSIRHANNEQYF. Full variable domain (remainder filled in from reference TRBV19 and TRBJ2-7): DGGITQSPKYLFRKEGQNVTLSCEQNLNHDAMYWYRQDPGQGLRLIYYSQIVNDFQKGDIAEGYSVSREKKESFPLTVTSAQKNPTAFYLCASSIRHANNEQYFGPGTRLTVT.